A selection of T cell receptor beta chains follows, all from one sample in a study of blood T cells in healthy people across ages. One entry per CDR3 protein, called by TCRdb with MiXCR from the 5' RACE reads. The profile covers fewer than 800,000 distinct CDR3 sequences, with around 45% appearing a single time and about 32% taken by the ten largest. Sequencing was done on a sample of blood. These receptors were obtained from an older woman in good health. Each CDR3 is given with its conserved first and last residue. The order of the fields is D gene, clone size, V gene, J gene, CDR3 DNA, CDR3 protein. The D gene is left open where the match is weak. Clone size is stated in some rows and not others, as once, few, many or a class when expanded.

>TRBD1|NA|TRBV5-1|TRBJ1-2
TGCGCCAGCAGCCCGTCCGGGACAGCAATCTATGGCTACACCTTC
CASSPSGTAIYGYTF
>NA|NA|TRBV7-2|TRBJ1-2
TGTGCCAGCAGCTTAGATAGACAGGACTATGGCTACACCTTC
CASSLDRQDYGYTF
>TRBD2|NA|TRBV20-1|TRBJ2-3
TGCAGTCCATCCCCTAGCGGGAGGGCAGATACGCAGTATTTT
CSPSPSGRADTQYF
>NA|once|TRBV6-5|TRBJ2-3
TGTGCCAGCAGTTACTCGTCGACGGTTAGCACAGATACGCAGTATTTT
CASSYSSTVSTDTQYF
>TRBD2|few|TRBV5-6|TRBJ2-7
TGTGCCAGCAGCTTTGGACTAGAGTTATACAATGAGCAGTACTTC
CASSFGLELYNEQYF
>TRBD2|few|TRBV29-1|TRBJ2-3
TGCAGCGTGGAGCGGGGCGCTAGCACAGATACGCAGTATTTT
CSVERGASTDTQYF
>NA|few|TRBV25-1|TRBJ2-7
TGTGCCAGCAGATTATCTTACGAGCAGTACTTC
CASRLSYEQYF
>NA|once|TRBV2|TRBJ1-5
TGTGCCAGCAGTGAATACCGAAATCAGCCCCAGCATTTT
CASSEYRNQPQHF
>NA|once|TRBV6-2/TRBV6-3|TRBJ2-1
TGTGCCAGCAGTCCCCGGGAGACTATGGGCAATGAGCAGTTCTTC
CASSPRETMGNEQFF
>NA|few|TRBV20-1|TRBJ1-2
TGCATAACACCCAACTATGGCTACACCTTC
CITPNYGYTF
>NA|NA|TRBV18|TRBJ2-1
TGTGCCAGCTCCCCCTTGGGGGCAGGGAAAAGCAATGAGCAGTTCTTC
CASSPLGAGKSNEQFF
>NA|NA|TRBV20-1|TRBJ2-7
TGCAGTGCTAGAGGCCAGACCAGCTCCTACGAGCAGTACTTC
CSARGQTSSYEQYF
>TRBD2|NA|TRBV29-1|TRBJ2-3
TGCAGCGTTGAGATACAGCGGGAGATGGTAGATACGCAGTATTTT
CSVEIQREMVDTQYF
>TRBD1|NA|TRBV5-1|TRBJ2-7
TGCGCCAGCAGCTACCAGATGGGACAGGTTTACGAGCAGTACTTC
CASSYQMGQVYEQYF
>NA|few|TRBV4-1|TRBJ1-2
TGCGCCAGCAGCCCCCCCGGGGGGAACTATGGCTACACCTTC
CASSPPGGNYGYTF
>TRBD2|NA|TRBV16|TRBJ2-1
TGTGCCAGCAGCCTCTCCCTCGGGGGGTCCCCCTACAATGAGCAGTTCTTC
CASSLSLGGSPYNEQFF
>NA|NA|TRBV5-1|TRBJ2-1
TGCGCCAGCAGCCCCGGGATAGCGGCTGTTAGCTCCTACAATGAGCAGTTCTTC
CASSPGIAAVSSYNEQFF
>NA|NA|TRBV20-1|TRBJ1-5
TGCAGTGCTAGAATGGCCCAAGGGAATCAGCCCCAGCATTTT
CSARMAQGNQPQHF
>TRBD2|NA|TRBV11-2|TRBJ2-1
TGTGCCAGCAGCCCTGGACTAGCGGGACTCTACAATGAGCAGTTCTTC
CASSPGLAGLYNEQFF
>NA|NA|TRBV2|TRBJ2-3
TGTGCCAGCAGCCCAGGGGTTTGGACAGATACGCAGTATTTT
CASSPGVWTDTQYF
>NA|NA|TRBV30|TRBJ2-3
TGTGCCTGGAGTGCCTATCGCCTGTCCACAGATACGCAGTATTTT
CAWSAYRLSTDTQYF
>NA|NA|TRBV12-3/TRBV12-4|TRBJ2-1
TGTGCCACACTCAGGGGGGGTGTATCGGGAGAGCAGTTCTTC
CATLRGGVSGEQFF
>NA|few|TRBV3-1|TRBJ2-1
TGTGCCAGCAGCCAAGGGTCCGTAGGGTGGGATGAGCAGTTCTTC
CASSQGSVGWDEQFF
>NA|once|TRBV27|TRBJ1-5
TGTGCCAGCAGTTTATCAGGGTCGGTCTATCAGCCCCAGCATTTT
CASSLSGSVYQPQHF
>NA|many|TRBV20-1|TRBJ2-3
TGCAGTGCTCCCAGGAGCGGGAGCACAGATACGCAGTATTTT
CSAPRSGSTDTQYF
>TRBD2|few|TRBV27|TRBJ2-1
TGTGCCAGCAGTGAGGTAGCGGGAGGCGGCGGTGCTGAGCAGTTCTTC
CASSEVAGGGGAEQFF
>TRBD2|NA|TRBV5-1|TRBJ2-2
TGCGCCAGCAGCCCATCCGGGACTAGCGGGAGCGGCGGGGAGCTGTTTTTT
CASSPSGTSGSGGELFF
>TRBD1|few|TRBV7-2|TRBJ2-6
TGTGCCAGCAGCTTAGAACCCACAGGGGGTAGCTCTGGGGCCAACGTCCTGACTTTC
CASSLEPTGGSSGANVLTF
>NA|NA|TRBV2|TRBJ1-1
TGTGCCAGCAGTGAAGTTCCCGACAGAATGAACACTGAAGCTTTCTTT
CASSEVPDRMNTEAFF
>TRBD1|NA|TRBV20-1|TRBJ2-2
TGCAGTGCTAGGTCACCGGGACAGGGCTACACCGGGGAGCTGTTTTTT
CSARSPGQGYTGELFF
>NA|few|TRBV6-5|TRBJ1-2
TGTGCCAGCAGTTCGACGGGTCCCTATGGCTACACCTTC
CASSSTGPYGYTF
>TRBD2|NA|TRBV20-1|TRBJ2-1
TGCAGTGCTATAGGACTAGCGGGACTGAGTGAGCAGTTCTTC
CSAIGLAGLSEQFF
>TRBD1|NA|TRBV29-1|TRBJ2-7
TGCAGCGTTGGGGACAGCCAGCAGCAGTACTTC
CSVGDSQQQYF
>NA|NA|TRBV3-1|TRBJ2-7
TGTGCCAGCAGCCAAGTGAGGCAGCAGTACTTC
CASSQVRQQYF
>TRBD2|NA|TRBV5-1|TRBJ2-1
TGCGCCAGCAGCTTGGAGCTAGCGGGAGGGATCGATGAGCAGTTCTTC
CASSLELAGGIDEQFF